The 24 T cell receptor beta chains given below trace back to one sample, sequenced in a study of cytomegalovirus exposure and HLA in healthy donors. Clones were sequenced by immunoSEQ multiplex PCR, and TCRdb holds only the in-frame ones, with some missing. The sample yields some 130,000 clones, approximately 87% seen once. The sequenced material came from PBMCs. The receptor set was obtained from a man aged 18 to 35 in good health and CMV-seronegative.

This clone was detected only a few times. The rearrangement uses TRBV4-1 and TRBJ2-5; TRBD2 agrees at 9 bases. J lost 7 bases, V lost 1 base, and 16 bases had no gene match. Germline lookup yields CDR1 MGHRA and CDR2 YSYEKL. This CDR3 region has 18 residues. This CDR3 reads CASSQVRTLAGTSSTQYF. DNA of the CDR3: TGCGCCAGCAGCCAAGTAAGAACGCTAGCGGGGACTAGCTCGACCCAGTACTTC.

The V and J genes are TRBV27 and TRBJ2-2, with TRBD2 matching 11 bases. This CDR3 is built from 18 residues. V dropped 3 bases and J dropped 1; count of bases not matched to a gene: 7. Germline lookup yields CDR1 MNHEY and CDR2 SMNVEV (reference sequence). The CDR3 spells CASSFPHLAGGNTGELFF. CDR3 bases: TGTGCCAGCAGTTTCCCCCATCTAGCGGGAGGGAACACCGGGGAGCTGTTTTTT.

CDR3 nucleotide sequence: TGTGCCATCAGTGACAGTCTGGGACAGGGGGTAGGATACGAGCAGTACTTC. Protein: CAISDSLGQGVGYEQYF. This chain connects TRBV10-3 to TRBJ2-7; 11 bases agree with TRBD1. Unmatched junction bases numbered 11, after V lost 3 bases and J lost 4 bases. The germline V gene has CDR1 ENHRY and CDR2 SYGVKD. CDR3 length equals 17 residues.

In nucleotides, the CDR3 is TGTGCCAGCAGTTTAACGGACAGGGGGATTGGCTACACCTTC. Translated, it gives CASSLTDRGIGYTF. The V call is TRBV28, the J call TRBJ1-2, with 10 bases aligning to TRBD1. The CDR3 extends over 14 amino acids. V lost 2 bases to trimming and J lost 7 bases; unmatched junction nucleotides: 4. CDR1 and CDR2 (germline): MDHEN, SYDVKM.

The chain carries TRBV4-1 and TRBJ1-6, with D unclear. The CDR3 length is 15 residues. Trimming removed 2 bases from V and 7 bases from J, with 12 bases in between. Germline CDR1 reads MGHRA; CDR2 reads YSYEKL. In DNA, the CDR3 is TGCGCCAGCAGCCAATCCGGGATAGGAAATTCACCCCTCCACTTT. This gives the protein CASSQSGIGNSPLHF.

As to this clone: The sample carries other DNA sequences with the same CDR3. The chain recombines TRBV5-6 with TRBJ2-7, with TRBD1 identical over 9 bases. The germline V gene has CDR1 SGHDT and CDR2 YYEEEE. The CDR3 is 14 amino acids. Trimming cost V 2 bases and J 1 base; bases outside gene matches: 1. CDR3 coding DNA: TGTGCCAGCAGCTTCGGGACAGGGTCCTACGAGCAGTACTTC. The encoded protein is CASSFGTGSYEQYF.

J is TRBJ1-2 and V is TRBV5-4; D unresolved. This CDR3 has 15 residues. Trimming cost V 0 bases and J 1 base, with 10 bases left between them. The germline CDR1 and CDR2 sequences are SGHNT and YYREEE (reference sequence). CDR3 region: CASSLGGYLNYGYTF. The CDR3 DNA reads TGTGCCAGCAGCTTGGGAGGTTATCTTAACTATGGCTACACCTTC.

The chain is built from TRBV5-1 and TRBJ2-1, with a tentative D call TRBD1 (6 bases). V gave up 3 bases and J gave up 10 bases, with 23 bases separating them. CDR1 is SGHRS, CDR2 YFSETQ, per germline. The CDR3 covers 16 residues. CDR3: CASSSDIASRGTEQFF. DNA for the CDR3: TGCGCCAGCAGCTCAGATATAGCATCCAGGGGAACCGAGCAGTTCTTC.

Only a few counts were recorded for this clone. J is TRBJ1-5 and V is TRBV27; no firm D call. The germline V gene encodes CDR1 MNHEY and CDR2 SMNVEV (reference sequence). V lost 2 bases and J 5 bases, leaving 10 bases between the germline ends. The length of the CDR3 is 14 residues. The CDR3 nucleotides are TGTGCCAGCAGTTTAAGGCAGGCCCATCAGCCCCAGCATTTT. Translating gives CASSLRQAHQPQHF.

The chain links TRBV2 to TRBJ1-1; 9 bases line up with TRBD1. CDR1 SNHLY and CDR2 FYNNEI come from the germline V gene. The CDR3 totals 15 residues. Trimming took 4 bases from V and 5 from J; bases not matched to a gene: 8. This CDR3 reads CASSGTGGMRTEAFF. The CDR3 DNA follows: TGTGCCAGCAGTGGCACAGGGGGCATGAGGACTGAAGCTTTCTTT.

The V and J genes are TRBV2 and TRBJ2-3; 9 positions agree with TRBD2. This CDR3 has 14 amino acids. Trimming at V came to 6 bases and at J to 1 base, leaving 2 bases not matched to a gene. In germline, CDR1 is SNHLY, CDR2 FYNNEI. This CDR3 is CASRREGRTDTQYF. DNA for the CDR3: TGTGCCAGCAGGCGGGAGGGACGCACAGATACGCAGTATTTT. The whole variable domain, filled in from reference TRBV2 and TRBJ2-3, reads EPEVTQTPSHQVTQMGQEVILRCVPISNHLYFYWYRQILGQKVEFLVSFYNNEISEKSEIFDDQFSVERPDGSNFTLKIRSTKLEDSAMYFCASRREGRTDTQYFGPGTRLTVL.

The genes are TRBV29-1 and TRBJ2-1; 10 bases are shared with TRBD2. Germline V lookup: CDR1 SQVTM, CDR2 ANQGSEA. The CDR3 runs to 17 residues. J lost 2 bases, V lost 0 bases, and 7 bases had no gene match. For the CDR3, the DNA is TGCAGCGTTGAAGACCCAGCAGCGGGGGGGCCCTACAATGAGCAGTTCTTC. It translates to CSVEDPAAGGPYNEQFF.

This chain uses TRBV6-5 with TRBJ2-3, with TRBD2 identical over 8 bases. Germline V gene sequence: CDR1 MNHEY, CDR2 SVGAGI. V lost 4 bases to trimming and J lost 0 bases; unmatched junction nucleotides: 0. CDR3 length: 14 amino acids. CDR3 in DNA: TGTGCCAGCAGTTCTAGCGGGAGCACAGATACGCAGTATTTT. This codes for CASSSSGSTDTQYF.

This sequence joins TRBV11-3 and TRBJ2-1; 9 bases align to TRBD2. CDR3 size: 15 residues. Unmatched junction bases numbered 3, after V lost 0 bases and J lost 6 bases. Germline V gives CDR1 SGHNT, CDR2 YENEEA. CDR3 DNA: TGTGCCAGCAGCTTAGAGGGCGGGGGGGCCAATGAGCAGTTCTTC. As protein: CASSLEGGGANEQFF. The whole variable domain, remainder taken from reference TRBV11-3 and TRBJ2-1, is EAGVVQSPRYKIIEKKQPVAFWCNPISGHNTLYWYLQNLGQGPELLIRYENEEAVDDSQLPKDRFSAERLKGVDSTLKIQPAELGDSAVYLCASSLEGGGANEQFFGPGTRLTVL.

The chain joins TRBV6-1 to TRBJ2-7; TRBD1 aligns across 11 bases. Germline loops: CDR1 MNHNS, CDR2 SASEGT. The CDR3 spans 15 residues. With V trimmed by 7 bases and J by 4 bases, 9 bases remained unmatched. The CDR3 reads CASKAPGQGVYEQYF. CDR3 DNA sequence: TGTGCCAGCAAGGCCCCGGGACAGGGGGTTTACGAGCAGTACTTC.

The chain recombines TRBV27 with TRBJ2-1; D unresolved. The CDR3 is 12 amino acids. The germline gives CDR1 MNHEY, CDR2 SMNVEV (reference sequence). Trimming stripped 8 bases from V and 3 bases from J, with 8 bases between. The CDR3 region has the DNA TGTGCCAGCGCAGAATTCTACAATGAGCAGTTCTTC. Translating gives CASAEFYNEQFF.

The chain uses TRBV7-9 and TRBJ2-2; 10 bases are a match to TRBD2. This CDR3 has 16 amino acids. Per the germline V gene, CDR1 is SEHNR and CDR2 is FQNEAQ (reference sequence). V shed 6 bases, J shed 4 bases, and the junction held 8 bases outside the gene matches. CDR3 sequence reads: CASRALAGGSTGELFF. CDR3 bases: TGTGCCAGCAGAGCTTTAGCGGGAGGCTCCACCGGGGAGCTGTTTTTT.

The rearrangement links TRBV6-5 to TRBJ1-5; D gene unclear. Germline V gives CDR1 MNHEY, CDR2 SVGAGI. V was pared by 0 bases and J by 3 bases, with 6 bases between. The CDR3 extends over 14 amino acids. The CDR3 nucleotides are TGTGCCAGCAGTTACTCAGCCGTCAATCAGCCCCAGCATTTT. Amino acids: CASSYSAVNQPQHF.

The J gene is TRBJ1-2, the V gene TRBV5-4; 9 bases map to TRBD1. Germline CDR1 is SGHNT and CDR2 is YYREEE (reference sequence). Trimming cost V 4 bases and J 7 bases; bases outside gene matches: 5. This CDR3 contains 13 residues. In DNA, the CDR3 is TGTGCCAGCAGCGGGGACAGGGCTGGTGGCTACACCTTC. As protein: CASSGDRAGGYTF.

The rearrangement uses TRBV28 and TRBJ1-4; TRBD1 might be the D (5 bases). The germline V gene has CDR1 MDHEN and CDR2 SYDVKM. V dropped 5 bases and J dropped 4 bases, with 11 bases sitting between them. CDR3 size: 14 residues. CDR3 sequence: CASSLFGGNEKLFF. CDR3 in DNA: TGTGCCAGCAGTCTTTTCGGGGGTAATGAAAAACTGTTTTTT.

The rearrangement links TRBV6-5 to TRBJ1-6; 9 nucleotides align to TRBD1. This CDR3 region has 14 residues. With 8 bases clipped from V and 9 bases from J, the junction kept 8 bases outside the gene matches. Per the germline V gene, CDR1 is MNHEY and CDR2 is SVGAGI. CDR3 amino acids: CASRTGTGLSPLHF. Written as DNA, the CDR3 is TGTGCCAGCCGGACCGGGACAGGGCTTTCACCCCTCCACTTT.

This sequence joins TRBV7-2 and TRBJ2-7; possible D gene TRBD1, 5 bases. CDR1 and CDR2 from the germline V gene are SGHTA and FQGNSA. The V and J ends lost 5 bases and 7 bases respectively, with 27 bases between them. The CDR3 length is 17 residues. CDR3 bases: TGTGCCAGCAGCCCCCGCGGCTTCCTTAGACGGACATTAGAGCAGTACTTC. Translation gives CASSPRGFLRRTLEQYF.

The chain employs TRBV18 and TRBJ1-1; D remains unclear. Between the trimmed V and J ends, which lost 6 bases and 3 bases, there was a span of 14 bases. CDR1 is KGHSH and CDR2 is LQKENI in the germline V gene. The CDR3 runs 14 residues. This chain's CDR3 is CASSPAGGDTEAFF. CDR3 DNA sequence: TGTGCCAGCTCGCCAGCGGGCGGGGACACTGAAGCTTTCTTT.

The chain joins TRBV7-2 to TRBJ1-6; the D gene is possibly TRBD1 (6 bases). Germline V gives CDR1 SGHTA, CDR2 FQGNSA. This CDR3 is 17 amino acids long. Trimming left V 5 bases short and J 1 base short, with 15 bases between. CDR3 sequence reads: CASSRGQGGSYNSPLHF. The CDR3 nucleotides read TGTGCCAGCAGCAGGGGACAAGGGGGATCCTATAATTCACCCCTCCACTTT.